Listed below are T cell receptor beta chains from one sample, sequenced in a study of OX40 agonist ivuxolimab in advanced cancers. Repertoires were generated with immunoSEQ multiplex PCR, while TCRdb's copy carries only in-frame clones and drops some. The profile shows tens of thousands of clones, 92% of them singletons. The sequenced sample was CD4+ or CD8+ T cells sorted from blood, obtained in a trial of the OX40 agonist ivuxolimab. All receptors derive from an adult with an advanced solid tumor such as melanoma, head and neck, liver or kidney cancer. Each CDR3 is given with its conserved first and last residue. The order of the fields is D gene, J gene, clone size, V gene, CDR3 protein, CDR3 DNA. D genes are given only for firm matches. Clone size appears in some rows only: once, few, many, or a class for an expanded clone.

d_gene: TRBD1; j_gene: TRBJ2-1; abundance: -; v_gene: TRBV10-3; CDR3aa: CAISERQGNYNEQFF; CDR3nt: TGTGCCATCAGTGAAAGACAGGGGAACTACAATGAGCAGTTCTTC
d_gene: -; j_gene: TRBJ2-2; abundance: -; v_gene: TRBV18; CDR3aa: CASSPLDTTLGELFF; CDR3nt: TGTGCCAGCTCACCACTGGATACTACCCTCGGGGAGCTGTTTTTT
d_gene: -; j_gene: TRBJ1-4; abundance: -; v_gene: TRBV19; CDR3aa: CASSSGPAGGEKLFF; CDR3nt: TGTGCCAGTAGTTCCGGACCCGCCGGGGGGGAAAAACTGTTTTTT
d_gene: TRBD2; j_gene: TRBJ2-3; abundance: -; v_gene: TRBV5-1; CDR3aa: CASSSGLAQSTDTQYF; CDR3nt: TGCGCCAGCAGCTCAGGACTAGCGCAAAGCACAGATACGCAGTATTTT
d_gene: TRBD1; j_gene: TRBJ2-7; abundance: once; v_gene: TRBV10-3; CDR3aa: CAISAGTGGPSEQYF; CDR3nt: TGTGCCATCAGTGCCGGGACAGGGGGTCCCTCCGAGCAGTACTTC
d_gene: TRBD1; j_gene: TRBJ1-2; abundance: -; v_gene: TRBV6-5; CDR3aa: CASSYQNRGGGYTF; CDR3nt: TGTGCCAGCAGCTACCAAAACAGGGGCGGTGGCTACACCTTC
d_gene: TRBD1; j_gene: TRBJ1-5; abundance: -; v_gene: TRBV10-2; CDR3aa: CASSEPGQGTPQHF; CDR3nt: TGCGCCAGCAGTGAGCCGGGACAGGGGACGCCCCAGCATTTT
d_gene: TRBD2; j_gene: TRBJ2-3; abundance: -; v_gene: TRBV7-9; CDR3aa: CASSSPGTSSDTQYF; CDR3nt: TGTGCCAGCAGCTCCCCCGGGACTAGTAGCGATACGCAGTATTTT
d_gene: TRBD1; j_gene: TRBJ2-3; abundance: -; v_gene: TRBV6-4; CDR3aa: CASSPGGGTDTQYF; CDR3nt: TGTGCCAGCAGTCCAGGGGGCGGGACAGATACGCAGTATTTT
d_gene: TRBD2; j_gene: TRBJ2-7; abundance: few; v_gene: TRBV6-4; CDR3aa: CASSGGTSGSGSYEQYF; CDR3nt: TGTGCCAGCAGTGGCGGGACTAGCGGGAGCGGTTCCTACGAGCAGTACTTC
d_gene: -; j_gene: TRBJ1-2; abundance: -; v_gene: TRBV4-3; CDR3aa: CASSHEHGVGGYTF; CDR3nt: TGCGCCAGCAGCCATGAACATGGGGTGGGCGGCTACACCTTC
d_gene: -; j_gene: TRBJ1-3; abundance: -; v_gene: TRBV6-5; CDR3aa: CASRAQGSYGNTIYF; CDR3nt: TGTGCCAGCAGAGCGCAGGGGTCTTATGGAAACACCATATATTTT
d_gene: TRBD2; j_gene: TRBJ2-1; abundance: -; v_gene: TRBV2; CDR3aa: CASSELGAGGYNEQFF; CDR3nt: TGTGCCAGCAGTGAACTAGGCGCGGGAGGCTACAATGAGCAGTTCTTC
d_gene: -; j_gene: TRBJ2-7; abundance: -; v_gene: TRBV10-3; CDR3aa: CAISLIADTYEQYF; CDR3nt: TGTGCCATCAGCCTAATAGCCGACACTTACGAGCAGTACTTC
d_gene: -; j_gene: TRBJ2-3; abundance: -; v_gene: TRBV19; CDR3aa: CASSIIVGTDTQYF; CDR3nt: TGTGCCAGTAGTATTATCGTGGGCACAGATACGCAGTATTTT
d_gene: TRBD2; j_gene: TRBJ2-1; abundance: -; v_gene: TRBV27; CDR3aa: CASSLKLAQSEQFF; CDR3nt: TGTGCCAGCAGTTTAAAACTAGCGCAATCTGAGCAGTTCTTC
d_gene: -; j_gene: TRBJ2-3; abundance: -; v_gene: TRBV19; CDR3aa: CASSRQPNTDTQYF; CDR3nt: TGTGCCAGTAGCAGACAACCGAACACAGATACGCAGTATTTT
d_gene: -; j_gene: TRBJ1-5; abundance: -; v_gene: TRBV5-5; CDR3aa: CASSLTQTSNQPQHF; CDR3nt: TGTGCCAGCAGCTTGACTCAGACTAGCAATCAGCCCCAGCATTTT
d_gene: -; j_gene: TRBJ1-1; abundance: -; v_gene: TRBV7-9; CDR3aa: CASSGPGVNTEAFF; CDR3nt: TGTGCCAGCAGCGGACCAGGAGTGAACACTGAAGCTTTCTTT
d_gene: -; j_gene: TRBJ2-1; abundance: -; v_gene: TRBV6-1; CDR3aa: CASSELAHPGFF; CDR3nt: TGTGCCAGCAGTGAATTGGCCCACCCGGGGTTCTTC